Here is one TCR beta chain with its context. CDR1 is MNHNS and CDR2 is SASEGT in the germline V gene. Trimming removed 2 bases from V and 3 bases from J; junction bases left unmatched: 1. This CDR3 spans 14 amino acids. This entry comes from a study of control samples from healthy donors and cancer patients. Assay used: immunoSEQ multiplex PCR; TCRdb lists only in-frame clones, some missing. The table has around 200,000 clones, about 93% seen once. Source material: blood. The receptor was derived from a man younger than 35 in good health. The rearrangement joins TRBV6-1 to TRBJ2-5, with TRBD2 matching 9 bases. CDR3 loop: CASSERLAEETQYF. In nucleotides, the CDR3 is TGTGCCAGCAGTGAAAGACTAGCGGAAGAGACCCAGTACTTC.